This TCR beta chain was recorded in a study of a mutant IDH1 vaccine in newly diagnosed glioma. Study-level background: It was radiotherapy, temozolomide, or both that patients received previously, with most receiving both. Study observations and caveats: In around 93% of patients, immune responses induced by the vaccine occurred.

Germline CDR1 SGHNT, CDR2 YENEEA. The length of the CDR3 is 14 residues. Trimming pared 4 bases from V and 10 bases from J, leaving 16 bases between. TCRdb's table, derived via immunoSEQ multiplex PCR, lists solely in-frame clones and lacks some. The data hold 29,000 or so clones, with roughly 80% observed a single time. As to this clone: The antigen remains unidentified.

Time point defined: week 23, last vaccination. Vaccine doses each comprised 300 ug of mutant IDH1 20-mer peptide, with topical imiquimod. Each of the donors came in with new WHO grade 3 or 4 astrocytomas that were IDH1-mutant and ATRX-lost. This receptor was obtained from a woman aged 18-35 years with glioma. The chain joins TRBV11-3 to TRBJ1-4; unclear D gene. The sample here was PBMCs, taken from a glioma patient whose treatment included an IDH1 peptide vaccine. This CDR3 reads CASSSGAVSGKLFF. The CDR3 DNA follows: TGTGCCAGCAGCTCCGGAGCCGTTTCGGGAAAACTGTTTTTT.